This T cell receptor (beta chain) was captured in a study of T-cell memory formation after mild COVID-19. Study-wide points: Contracting CD4+ clones were located mainly in CM and EM, and CD8+ clones in EMRA.

Regarding this clonotype: The antigen remains unidentified.

With V trimmed by 2 bases and J by 1 base, 3 bases remained unmatched. This CDR3 has 16 amino acids. Germline V gives CDR1 ENHRY, CDR2 SYGVKD. TCRdb reprocessed the 5' RACE reads with MiXCR, giving one entry per CDR3 protein. Found here are about 470,000 distinct CDR3 sequences, 15% to 20% of them singletons; the top ten hold 9% to 15%. Material for sequencing was PBMCs or a T cell subset sorted from them (not recorded which). The sequence was obtained from an adult woman who had mild COVID-19 (a few samples of this study predate the infection). Cell type and time point are not known. The V and J genes are TRBV10-3 and TRBJ2-3, with 10 nucleotides matching TRBD2. The CDR3 spells CAISEASGRGTDTQYF. CDR3 bases: TGTGCCATCAGTGAGGCTAGCGGGAGAGGCACAGATACGCAGTATTTT.